These 13 T cell receptor beta chains were sequenced from one sample in a study of CD8+ T cells in alopecia areata. RNA extraction and reverse transcription yielded cDNA as sequencing template. Sequenced by immunoSEQ multiplex PCR; TCRdb stores in-frame clones only, minus some. The sample has some 200,000 clones, about 60% seen once. Sequences were derived from CD4+ T cells sorted from blood, sampled at week 0. The receptors were gathered from a human donor with alopecia areata.

The chain employs TRBV11-2 and TRBJ2-7, with D perhaps matching TRBD1 or TRBD2 (5 bases each). Germline V gene lookup returns CDR1 SGHAT and CDR2 FQNNGV. This CDR3 has 13 residues. Deletions cut 5 bases from V and 4 bases from J, with 12 bases between. The CDR3 DNA reads as TGTGCCAGCAGCGGAACGGGGCCATACGAGCAGTACTTC. Protein: CASSGTGPYEQYF.

This clone was counted a few times. The genes are TRBV7-9 and TRBJ1-6; D not certain. The CDR3 is 13 residues long. V gave up 5 bases and J gave up 12 bases, with 14 bases separating them. Per the germline V gene, CDR1 is SEHNR and CDR2 is FQNEAQ (reference sequence). CDR3 amino acids: CASSRILNEPLHF. CDR3 sequence (DNA): TGTGCCAGCAGCAGAATCCTCAACGAACCCCTCCACTTT. The full variable domain, completed using reference TRBV7-9 and TRBJ1-6, is DTGVSQNPRHKITKRGQNVTFRCDPISEHNRLYWYRQTLGQGPEFLTYFQNEAQLEKSRLLSDRFSAERPKGSFSTLEIQRTEQGDSAMYLCASSRILNEPLHFGNGTRLTVT.

The chain couples TRBV29-1 to TRBJ2-5; D call uncertain. Germline V gene data show CDR1 as SQVTM and CDR2 as ANQGSEA. V gave up 4 bases and J gave up 3 bases, with 9 bases separating them. CDR3 length: 12 amino acids. The CDR3 DNA is TGCAGCGTTGTCAGTGGGGAAGAGACCCAGTACTTC. Protein: CSVVSGEETQYF.

This clone was recorded once. The chain recombines TRBV30 with TRBJ2-1; a weak D match, TRBD1 (6 bases). In germline, CDR1 is GTSNPN, CDR2 SVGIG (reference sequence). V was cut by 5 bases and J by 5 bases, with 16 bases left in between. The CDR3 contains 14 residues. As DNA, the CDR3 is TGTGCCTGGTCCACCGGGACACCGAACAATGAGCAGTTCTTC. Translation: CAWSTGTPNNEQFF.

V is TRBV28 and J is TRBJ2-1; perhaps TRBD1 as D (6 bases). The CDR3 has 14 residues. The V end was cut by 8 bases, the J end by 4 bases, with 15 bases between. From germline, CDR1 is MDHEN and CDR2 SYDVKM. The CDR3 loop is CASSAQGPYNEQFF. CDR3 nucleotide sequence: TGTGCCAGCTCGGCGCAGGGGCCATACAATGAGCAGTTCTTC. The full variable domain, completed using reference TRBV28 and TRBJ2-1, is DVKVTQSSRYLVKRTGEKVFLECVQDMDHENMFWYRQDPGLGLRLIYFSYDVKMKEKGDIPEGYSVSREKKERFSLILESASTNQTSMYLCASSAQGPYNEQFFGPGTRLTVL.

The V and J genes are TRBV7-8 and TRBJ2-7, with D perhaps TRBD1 (5 bases). V lost 1 base, J lost 6 bases, and 16 bases lay in between. The CDR3 covers 15 residues. The V gene's germline CDR1 is SGHVS and CDR2 FQNEAQ. The CDR3 spells CASSLVRIQGSEQYF. For the CDR3, the DNA is TGTGCCAGCAGCTTAGTTCGGATCCAGGGAAGCGAGCAGTACTTC.

The gene calls are TRBV5-1 and TRBJ1-1, with D tentatively TRBD1 (5 bases). CDR1 SGHRS and CDR2 YFSETQ come from the germline V gene. This CDR3 is 15 amino acids long. V was clipped by 1 base and J by 1 base, with 11 bases between them. The CDR3 sequence: CASSLKGTGNTEAFF. The CDR3 DNA follows: TGCGCCAGCAGCTTGAAAGGGACTGGGAACACTGAAGCTTTCTTT. Looking up the rest from reference TRBV5-1 and TRBJ1-1 gives the full variable domain: KAGVTQTPRYLIKTRGQQVTLSCSPISGHRSVSWYQQTPGQGLQFLFEYFSETQRNKGNFPGRFSGRQFSNSRSEMNVSTLELGDSALYLCASSLKGTGNTEAFFGQGTRLTVV.

The rearrangement links TRBV6-6 to TRBJ1-6, with a tentative D call TRBD1 (6 bases). This CDR3 is built from 14 residues. The V end lost 7 bases, the J end lost 10 bases, and 17 bases lay between the germline ends. Per germline, CDR1 MNHNY and CDR2 SVGAGI (reference sequence). CDR3: CASTLGGAWSPLHF. CDR3 in DNA: TGTGCCAGCACTCTAGGGGGAGCTTGGTCACCCCTCCACTTT.

This clone has more than one count but fewer than ten. This chain connects TRBV4-2 to TRBJ2-3; TRBD2 aligns across 13 bases. The CDR3 covers 16 residues. V gave up 0 bases and J gave up 7 bases; unmatched junction bases: 4. From germline, CDR1 is LGHNA and CDR2 YNFKEQ. The CDR3 coding sequence is TGTGCCAGCAGCCAAGATTTGGGACTAGCGGGACATACGCAGTATTTT. Protein: CASSQDLGLAGHTQYF.

V is TRBV15 and J is TRBJ1-1; D call uncertain. Trimming left V 0 bases short and J 7 bases short, with 9 bases between. Germline V gene sequence: CDR1 LNHNV, CDR2 YYDKDF (reference sequence). The CDR3 has 13 residues. The CDR3 DNA sequence: TGTGCCACCAGCAGAGATGAGGAGTATGAAGCTTTCTTT. This translates into CATSRDEEYEAFF.

V is TRBV14 and J is TRBJ2-3; D may be TRBD1 (6 bases). The CDR3 is 14 amino acids. Trimming pared 4 bases from V and 1 base from J, leaving 9 bases between. The V gene's germline CDR1 is SGHDN and CDR2 FVKESK. The DNA of the CDR3 is TGTGCCAGCAGCCGAGGGGGAGGCACAGATACGCAGTATTTT. Translated: CASSRGGGTDTQYF.

The V gene is TRBV25-1, the J gene TRBJ2-7, with D tentatively TRBD1 (6 bases). The CDR3 loop spans 14 amino acids. Germline V gene sequence: CDR1 MGHDK, CDR2 SYGVNS. V dropped 10 bases and J dropped 0 bases, with 16 bases sitting between them. The CDR3 DNA sequence: TGTGCCATCGACCGGGACAACTGCTCCTACGAGCAGTACTTC. It yields the protein CAIDRDNCSYEQYF.

Note on this clone: Other DNA sequences from this sample encode an identical CDR3 as well. The chain combines TRBV29-1 with TRBJ2-7; TRBD1 matches 7 bases. The junction had 5 bases not matched to a gene; V was cut back by 6 bases and J by 3 bases. Germline V gene sequence: CDR1 SQVTM, CDR2 ANQGSEA. The CDR3 covers 12 residues. CDR3 sequence (DNA): TGCAGCGTCGAGACAGGGCTCTACGAGCAGTACTTC. It is translated as CSVETGLYEQYF.